Following are 17 T cell receptor beta chains from one sample sequenced in a study of cytomegalovirus exposure and HLA in healthy donors. PCR employed 60 Vbeta and 13 Jbeta primers. The assay was immunoSEQ multiplex PCR, and TCRdb's table has in-frame clones only and misses some. The sample yields under 200,000 clones, 79% seen once. Sequencing was done on a sample of PBMCs. All receptors come from a woman between 40 and 50 years old in good health and CMV-seronegative.

The gene calls are TRBV7-2 and TRBJ1-3, with 7 bases matching TRBD1. With 5 bases clipped from V and 2 bases from J, the junction kept 6 bases outside the gene matches. The CDR3 totals 15 residues. Germline V gives CDR1 SGHTA, CDR2 FQGNSA. The CDR3 sequence: CASSRQGGTGNTIYF. The CDR3, as DNA: TGTGCCAGCAGCCGACAGGGCGGGACTGGAAACACCATATATTTT.

The V call is TRBV4-1, the J call TRBJ2-3; D remains unclear. Trimming removed 0 bases at V and 6 bases at J, with 10 bases between. The length of the CDR3 is 14 residues. Germline V lookup: CDR1 MGHRA, CDR2 YSYEKL. CDR3 loop: CASSQDQNSDTQYF. The CDR3 DNA reads TGCGCCAGCAGCCAAGATCAAAACTCGGATACGCAGTATTTT.

J is TRBJ2-7 and V is TRBV11-3; a possible D gene is TRBD1 (5 bases). The CDR3 is 13 residues long. Germline V gives CDR1 SGHNT, CDR2 YENEEA. Trimming removed 3 bases at V and 3 bases at J, with 9 bases between. The CDR3 spells CASSLAGFYEQYF. The CDR3 DNA sequence: TGTGCCAGCAGCTTGGCAGGGTTCTACGAGCAGTACTTC. The entire variable domain, with the rest obtained from reference TRBV11-3 and TRBJ2-7, is as follows: EAGVVQSPRYKIIEKKQPVAFWCNPISGHNTLYWYLQNLGQGPELLIRYENEEAVDDSQLPKDRFSAERLKGVDSTLKIQPAELGDSAVYLCASSLAGFYEQYFGPGTRLTVT.

This clone was seen once. J is TRBJ2-3 and V is TRBV2, with 9 bases that match TRBD1. This CDR3 region has 15 residues. The V segment lost 5 bases and the J segment 2 bases; nucleotides outside the gene matches: 5. Per the germline V gene, CDR1 is SNHLY and CDR2 is FYNNEI. The CDR3 bases are TGTGCCAGCAGTTCGGGACAGGGAGTCACAGATACGCAGTATTTT. It codes for CASSSGQGVTDTQYF. The entire variable domain, with the rest obtained from reference TRBV2 and TRBJ2-3, is as follows: EPEVTQTPSHQVTQMGQEVILRCVPISNHLYFYWYRQILGQKVEFLVSFYNNEISEKSEIFDDQFSVERPDGSNFTLKIRSTKLEDSAMYFCASSSGQGVTDTQYFGPGTRLTVL.

This clone was picked up a small number of times. The chain recombines TRBV28 with TRBJ2-6; D is possibly TRBD1 (5 bases). The germline V gene has CDR1 MDHEN and CDR2 SYDVKM. The CDR3 is 16 residues long. Trimming left V 6 bases short and J 0 bases short, with 12 bases between. CDR3 coding DNA: TGTGCCAGCAGCACTACAGGCCTCTCTGGGGCCAACGTCCTGACTTTC. Residues: CASSTTGLSGANVLTF.

The chain has TRBV15 and TRBJ2-5; weak D call: TRBD1 (6 bases). The CDR3 covers 17 residues. Germline assignment: CDR1 LNHNV and CDR2 YYDKDF (reference sequence). V lost 0 bases and J 3 bases, leaving 17 bases between the germline ends. The CDR3 loop reads CATSRDGGRGSKETQYF. The CDR3 nucleotides read TGTGCCACCAGCAGAGATGGAGGAAGGGGGTCCAAAGAGACCCAGTACTTC.

This clone was recorded once. The V call is TRBV5-4, the J call TRBJ1-2; D remains unclear. Germline values: CDR1 SGHNT, CDR2 YYREEE (reference sequence). This CDR3 is 15 amino acids long. Trimming left V 0 bases short and J 1 base short, with 10 bases between. CDR3 DNA sequence: TGTGCCAGCAGCTTGGCCGGGGAGGGTAACTATGGCTACACCTTC. Its translation is CASSLAGEGNYGYTF.

A few counts support this clone. V gene TRBV30 combines with J gene TRBJ1-1, with D hard to call. V was trimmed by 1 base and J by 6 bases, leaving 12 bases between them. This CDR3 region has 13 residues. From germline, CDR1 is GTSNPN and CDR2 SVGIG (reference sequence). The CDR3 sequence: CAWSGTGSSEAFF. The CDR3 DNA sequence: TGTGCCTGGAGTGGGACGGGGTCTTCTGAAGCTTTCTTT.

The sample holds one count of this clone. V and J are TRBV19 and TRBJ2-7, with D perhaps TRBD1 (5 bases). The CDR3 is 12 residues long. Germline lookup yields CDR1 LNHDA and CDR2 SQIVND (reference sequence). V lost 3 bases and J lost 4, with 7 bases in between. CDR3: CASSMQGYEQYF. CDR3 bases: TGTGCCAGTAGTATGCAGGGATACGAGCAGTACTTC.

The chain recombines TRBV5-1 with TRBJ2-5, with TRBD2 as a possible D gene (6 bases). Germline V CDR1 and CDR2: SGHRS, YFSETQ. This CDR3 has 16 amino acids. V was cut by 4 bases and J by 5 bases, with 21 bases left in between. The CDR3 loop is CASSGKLAAVGETQYF. CDR3 DNA sequence: TGCGCCAGCAGCGGGAAACTAGCTGCAGTCGGCGAGACCCAGTACTTC.

In this sample, this clone turned up a few times. CDR3 in DNA: TGTGCCAGCAGCCAGGGGACAGGAGTTGGAAACACCATATATTTT. Translating gives CASSQGTGVGNTIYF. V usage is TRBV5-6 and J usage is TRBJ1-3; 8 bases line up with TRBD1. Germline V gene lookup returns CDR1 SGHDT and CDR2 YYEEEE. The CDR3 is 15 amino acids. The V and J ends lost 4 bases and 3 bases, in that order; junction bases with no gene match: 6. The whole variable domain, filled in from reference TRBV5-6 and TRBJ1-3, reads DAGVTQSPTHLIKTRGQQVTLRCSPKSGHDTVSWYQQALGQGPQFIFQYYEEEERQRGNFPDRFSGHQFPNYSSELNVNALLLGDSALYLCASSQGTGVGNTIYFGEGSWLTVV.

The gene calls are TRBV27 and TRBJ1-2; maybe TRBD1 (6 bases). Per germline, CDR1 MNHEY and CDR2 SMNVEV (reference sequence). The CDR3 is 14 amino acids. With 2 bases removed from V and 4 bases from J, the gap between germline ends came to 11 bases. The CDR3, as DNA: TGTGCCAGCAGTTTAAAAGTGGGGGCCTATGGCTACACCTTC. Its protein product is CASSLKVGAYGYTF.

V usage is TRBV18 and J usage is TRBJ2-2, with 7 bases matching TRBD1. Unmatched junction bases numbered 5, after V lost 4 bases and J lost 6 bases. CDR3 length equals 14 residues. Per the germline V gene, CDR1 is KGHSH and CDR2 is LQKENI. In DNA form, the CDR3 reads TGTGCCAGCTCACTTGGACAGGCGGCCGGGGAGCTGTTTTTT. Amino acids: CASSLGQAAGELFF.

The J gene is TRBJ2-3, the V gene TRBV5-1; 8 nucleotides align to TRBD1. The CDR3 length is 15 residues. V lost 4 bases, J lost 7 bases, and 11 bases stayed unmatched. Germline V gene sequence: CDR1 SGHRS, CDR2 YFSETQ. The CDR3, as DNA: TGCGCCAGCAGCCTAGGACAGGGCCGGGCAAATACGCAGTATTTT. It encodes CASSLGQGRANTQYF.

This sequence joins TRBV18 and TRBJ1-4, with 7 bases matching TRBD1. CDR1 and CDR2 (germline): KGHSH, LQKENI. J gave up 8 bases and V 0 bases, and 9 bases lay outside the gene matches. The CDR3 has 16 amino acids. As DNA, the CDR3 is TGTGCCAGCTCACCACCGGTTTTAGGGGGCGCGGAAAAACTGTTTTTT. The encoded protein is CASSPPVLGGAEKLFF.

J is TRBJ1-4 and V is TRBV7-9; TRBD1 might be the D (5 bases). The germline V gene encodes CDR1 SEHNR and CDR2 FQNEAQ (reference sequence). CDR3 length: 18 amino acids. The ends were cut back, 5 bases at V and 4 bases at J, with 23 bases in the middle. For the CDR3, the DNA is TGTGCCAGCAGCGCTACTCTTAGTTCCACGGGGGTTAATGAAAAACTGTTTTTT. Translating it yields CASSATLSSTGVNEKLFF.

The V and J genes are TRBV5-1 and TRBJ2-7; 7 bases align to TRBD1. CDR1 is SGHRS and CDR2 is YFSETQ in the germline V gene. V gave up 2 bases and J gave up 2 bases; unmatched junction bases: 4. The CDR3 is 14 residues long. The CDR3 nucleotides read TGCGCCAGCAGCTTACAGCAGGGGGCCTACGAGCAGTACTTC. Translated, it gives CASSLQQGAYEQYF.